The 22 T cell receptor beta chains listed next were all sequenced from one sample in a study of shared clonotypes between healthy human individuals. Generated by immunoSEQ multiplex PCR, the TCRdb table keeps only in-frame clones and is missing some. The table shows under 700,000 clones, with 90% to 95% occurring only once. CD8 cells classed as naive were CD45RO-negative and positively selected for CCR7, excluding terminally differentiated effector memory CD45RA+ cells. Sequences were obtained from naive CD8+ T cells sorted from blood. The receptors derive from a woman aged 30 to 39 in good health.

The chain employs TRBV7-9 and TRBJ1-2; no definite D call. Germline V CDR1 and CDR2: SEHNR, FQNEAQ (reference sequence). The V end was cut by 1 base, the J end by 0 bases, with 12 bases between. This CDR3 region has 16 residues. In DNA, the CDR3 is TGTGCCAGCAGCTTAGGAGTAGAAAGGGCTAACTATGGCTACACCTTC. Translation gives CASSLGVERANYGYTF.

This clone was observed a handful of times. V is TRBV27 and J is TRBJ2-7; 7 positions match TRBD1. Per germline, CDR1 MNHEY and CDR2 SMNVEV (reference sequence). The ends lost 8 bases at V and 0 bases at J; junction bases unmatched: 7. CDR3 length: 14 amino acids. CDR3 sequence: CASGVGGSSYEQYF. CDR3 sequence (DNA): TGTGCCAGCGGTGTAGGGGGCAGCTCCTACGAGCAGTACTTC.

The rearrangement links TRBV28 to TRBJ1-4; 9 nucleotides match TRBD1. Germline values: CDR1 MDHEN, CDR2 SYDVKM. J was trimmed by 8 bases and V by 7 bases; bases with no gene match: 5. This CDR3 is 13 amino acids long. CDR3 residues: CASTGQGLEKLFF. CDR3 DNA: TGTGCCAGCACGGGACAGGGCCTCGAAAAACTGTTTTTT.

J is TRBJ2-1 and V is TRBV19, with D perhaps TRBD2 (5 bases). V was clipped by 7 bases and J by 3 bases, with 10 bases between them. This CDR3 has 13 residues. Germline CDR1 reads LNHDA; CDR2 reads SQIVND (reference sequence). DNA of the CDR3: TGTGCCAGTACGGCGGGTTTCTACAATGAGCAGTTCTTC. It codes for CASTAGFYNEQFF.

This clone is a singleton in its sample. The chain joins TRBV6-5 to TRBJ2-7, with D unresolved. V lost 5 bases and J 7 bases, leaving 18 bases between the germline ends. The germline V gene encodes CDR1 MNHEY and CDR2 SVGAGI. The CDR3 is 14 residues long. The DNA for the CDR3 is TGTGCCAGCAGTATCGGGCGCTACCCTAGGGAGCAGTACTTC. Encoded protein: CASSIGRYPREQYF.

This chain uses TRBV5-4 with TRBJ1-2; D unresolved. The V gene lost 0 bases and the J gene lost 8 bases, with 11 bases spanning the gap. The CDR3 loop spans 13 amino acids. CDR1 and CDR2 from the germline V gene are SGHNT and YYREEE (reference sequence). CDR3 DNA: TGTGCCAGCAGCTTGGCCGAGGAGGAAGGCTACACCTTC. Amino acids: CASSLAEEEGYTF.

With respect to this clone: This sample also contains other DNA sequences that code for the same CDR3. V is TRBV28 and J is TRBJ1-6; D perhaps matches TRBD1 (5 bases). Germline assignment: CDR1 MDHEN and CDR2 SYDVKM. Trimming cost V 2 bases and J 7 bases, with 9 bases left between them. This CDR3 contains 14 residues. The CDR3 region has the DNA TGTGCCAGCAGTTTACGAGGGACCAATTCACCCCTCCACTTT. The encoded protein is CASSLRGTNSPLHF.

The rearrangement joins TRBV29-1 to TRBJ2-7; D is possibly TRBD1 (6 bases). Germline V gene lookup returns CDR1 SQVTM and CDR2 ANQGSEA. The CDR3 extends over 13 amino acids. Trimming took 4 bases from V and 4 from J, leaving 14 bases between them. The CDR3 DNA reads TGCAGCGTTGCGTCCAGGGGAACGTACGAGCAGTACTTC. This codes for CSVASRGTYEQYF.

The gene calls are TRBV4-1 and TRBJ1-1, with unresolved D. CDR3 length: 14 amino acids. V was trimmed by 2 bases and J by 4 bases, leaving 11 bases between them. Germline values: CDR1 MGHRA, CDR2 YSYEKL. This CDR3 is CASSQWVQRTEAFF. Here the CDR3 DNA reads TGCGCCAGCAGCCAATGGGTCCAGCGCACTGAAGCTTTCTTT.

The genes are TRBV29-1 and TRBJ2-1; D remains unclear. The CDR3 extends over 13 amino acids. Germline CDR1 and CDR2: SQVTM and ANQGSEA. V shed 4 bases and J shed 4 bases, with 11 bases lying between them. The CDR3 bases are TGCAGCGTTGTGGTTCTGACGTACAATGAGCAGTTCTTC. Its translation: CSVVVLTYNEQFF.

CDR3 bases: TGTGCCACCAGCAGAGACCCCCCAGGGATAGGTGCAACTAATGAAAAACTGTTTTTT. Residues: CATSRDPPGIGATNEKLFF. The V and J genes are TRBV15 and TRBJ1-4; D is possibly TRBD1 (5 bases). Trimming pared 0 bases from V and 0 bases from J, leaving 17 bases between. The CDR3 consists of 19 residues. Germline V gene sequence: CDR1 LNHNV, CDR2 YYDKDF (reference sequence).

The V gene is TRBV7-2, the J gene TRBJ2-2; 7 positions agree with TRBD1. CDR1 is SGHTA, CDR2 FQGNSA, per germline. J was trimmed by 1 base and V by 5 bases; bases with no gene match: 4. This CDR3 comprises 15 residues. CDR3 region: CASSTRTGNTGELFF. The CDR3 DNA follows: TGTGCCAGCAGCACCAGGACAGGGAACACCGGGGAGCTGTTTTTT.

The chain employs TRBV5-5 and TRBJ1-1, with D unresolved. Germline loops: CDR1 SGHKS, CDR2 YYEKEE (reference sequence). The CDR3 runs 14 residues. V lost 4 bases and J lost 5, with 15 bases in between. The CDR3 sequence is CASSPREVRTEAFF. The CDR3 coding sequence is TGTGCCAGCAGCCCGCGCGAGGTGAGGACTGAAGCTTTCTTT.

The rearrangement uses TRBV28 and TRBJ2-1; D gene uncertain. The CDR3 spans 16 residues. Trimming cost V 3 bases and J 1 base, with 13 bases left between them. Germline-derived CDR1 and CDR2 are MDHEN and SYDVKM. The CDR3 DNA reads TGTGCCAGCAGTTTTCGCGGTACTCGATCCTACAATGAGCAGTTCTTC. Residues: CASSFRGTRSYNEQFF.

J is TRBJ2-4 and V is TRBV9, with TRBD2 identical over 9 bases. The CDR3 extends over 18 amino acids. Germline V lookup: CDR1 SGDLS, CDR2 YYNGEE. V lost 3 bases and J lost 0; bases outside the gene matches: 10. The CDR3 loop reads CASSAGTSPSIAKNIQYF. The CDR3 nucleotides are TGTGCCAGCAGCGCCGGGACTAGCCCTTCGATAGCCAAAAACATTCAGTACTTC.

The CDR3, as DNA: TGTGCCAGTAGCCCCCCCGGGAACTATGGCTACACCTTC. It encodes CASSPPGNYGYTF. J is TRBJ1-2 and V is TRBV19; D is undetermined. This CDR3 is built from 13 residues. V gave up 6 bases and J gave up 2 bases, with 10 bases separating them. Germline V gene lookup returns CDR1 LNHDA and CDR2 SQIVND (reference sequence).

The rearrangement joins TRBV27 to TRBJ2-1; 12 positions match TRBD2. Germline CDR1 is MNHEY and CDR2 is SMNVEV (reference sequence). CDR3 length equals 13 residues. The ends lost 7 bases at V and 8 bases at J; junction bases unmatched: 3. CDR3 region: CASKTSGSDEQFF. For the CDR3, the DNA is TGTGCCAGCAAGACTAGCGGGAGCGATGAGCAGTTCTTC.

V and J are TRBV28 and TRBJ2-5; D remains unclear. The CDR3 spans 16 residues. V lost 5 bases and J 2 bases, leaving 18 bases between the germline ends. Per the germline V gene, CDR1 is MDHEN and CDR2 is SYDVKM. CDR3 amino acids: CASSTPPAGIQETQYF. The CDR3 coding sequence is TGTGCCAGCAGTACCCCCCCAGCCGGAATACAAGAGACCCAGTACTTC.

The chain carries TRBV9 and TRBJ2-1, with D possibly TRBD2 on 5 matching bases. V was shortened by 4 bases and J by 8 bases, with 16 bases between the two germline ends. CDR3 length equals 14 residues. CDR1 and CDR2 (germline): SGDLS, YYNGEE. Written as DNA, the CDR3 is TGTGCCAGCAGCACAGCGGTCATGGGCGATGAGCAGTTCTTC. It encodes CASSTAVMGDEQFF.

V is TRBV9 and J is TRBJ2-7, with 8 bases aligning to TRBD1. V trimming: 7 bases; J trimming: 2 bases; junction bases outside the gene matches: 2. This CDR3 contains 12 residues. Germline CDR1 reads SGDLS; CDR2 reads YYNGEE. The CDR3 sequence is CASGQGTYEQYF. The CDR3 DNA is TGTGCCAGCGGACAGGGAACCTACGAGCAGTACTTC.

The chain uses TRBV5-4 and TRBJ2-7; 12 bases are a match to TRBD2. The germline gives CDR1 SGHNT, CDR2 YYREEE (reference sequence). Germline trimming cut 4 bases from V and 4 bases from J; bases unmatched to any gene: 3. This CDR3 spans 14 amino acids. CDR3 loop: CASSQGLAGYEQYF. The DNA of the CDR3 is TGTGCCAGCAGCCAAGGACTAGCGGGGTACGAGCAGTACTTC.

V and J are TRBV27 and TRBJ2-1, with TRBD1 identical over 8 bases. This CDR3 is 15 amino acids long. Germline assignment: CDR1 MNHEY and CDR2 SMNVEV (reference sequence). J lost 7 bases, V lost 0 bases, and 5 bases had no gene match. The CDR3 sequence: CASSLSRQGWNEQFF. In DNA form, the CDR3 reads TGTGCCAGCAGTTTATCCCGACAGGGGTGGAATGAGCAGTTCTTC.